This TCR beta chain emerged from a study of blood T cell repertoires in COVID-19 (TCRdb year 2020). Background on the whole study: Samples covering the acute and convalescent phases of COVID-19 were provided by collaborators in the United States, Italy and Spain. The material from the prospective study consisted of cDNA or gDNA derived from T cells, B-cell-depleted T cells, or PBMCs. Subjects who had been exposed to COVID-19, were actively infected with it, or had recovered from it provided the deeply sampled blood TCRbeta repertoires that made up the dataset. A freely available public database, intended as a resource for researchers studying the immune response to SARS-CoV-2, is where the repertoires were released. The samples were drawn from the first 160 participants of the ongoing ImmuneRACE study and from 950 to 1,500 subjects provided by 6 global collaborators. Sample metadata almost always included a de-identified subject ID, COVID-19 status, age in years and sex. Where HLA class I and class II types were available, the types were taken from metadata supplied by the sample provider, not from assay-based typing. Broad study findings and their caveats: The quantity of clinical and demographic metadata differed by source and by participant and was supplied without curation.

This clone was observed a single time. The clone's antigen remains unknown. No clone much larger than this one lies a single base away; base qualities are absent. One collaborating source in Seattle enrolled patients while the patients were actively infected and followed the patients over time throughout the course of disease. Whole blood was collected in K2EDTA tubes by collaborating institutions according to the institutions' own protocols. Collaborator samples were shipped for TCRbeta analysis as frozen whole blood, isolated PBMCs, or DNA extracted from either sample type. TCRbeta CDR3 regions were amplified from genomic DNA using the immunoSEQ Assay, a bias-controlled multiplex PCR. The authors processed their data as follows. The number of nucleated cells in each sample was estimated by amplification of reference gene primers within the assay. To quantify the absolute abundance of each unique TCRbeta CDR3 rearrangement, sequence reads were collapsed and filtered. For each sample, productive Simpson clonality was calculated by taking the square root of Simpson's diversity index across productive rearrangements. This is the immuneACCESS table as TCRdb keeps it, with only in-frame sequences that have V and J called. A part of the clones is gone; compared with another copy, unresolved V genes explain less than half, and the rest is unexplained. The V and J calls and clone size are taken from that table; D and trimming were inferred from the DNA. This sample is represented by approximately 120,000 clones; 74% of them were singletons. The leading ten clones occupy approximately 5.9% of the sample.

CDR1 and CDR2 (SGHVS, FQNEAQ) derive from the germline V gene. Cut back by 0 bases and 2 bases, the V and J ends lie 15 bases apart. Reading from cysteine to phenylalanine, the CDR3 counts 17 amino acids. Only CDR3 DNA is held: 51 bases, read in frame from base 1. This sequence originates from an elderly man with COVID-19, enrolled during active disease. This chain joins TRBV7-8 to TRBJ2-3; no D gene can be assigned with confidence. Sequencing was performed on peripheral blood. The CDR3 reads as follows: CASSLAPPRRNTDTQYF. The DNA sequence is TGTGCCAGCAGCTTAGCGCCCCCGCGCCGTAACACAGATACGCAGTATTTT.